This T cell receptor beta chain stems from a study of blood T cell repertoires in COVID-19. Study context: Samples of COVID-19 (acute and convalescent) were obtained from the United States, Italy and Spain. PBMCs, B-cell-depleted T cells, or T cells provided the cDNA or gDNA that made up the material.

Germline V gives CDR1 SGHTA, CDR2 FQGNSA. V dropped 5 bases and J dropped 8 bases, with 16 bases sitting between them. The CDR3 loop spans 15 amino acids. How the authors handled the data: Reference gene primer amplification yielded estimated nucleated cell counts. Measured with immunoSEQ multiplex PCR; TCRdb has only the in-frame clones, and not every one. The DNA gave D and trimming, while V, J and clone size come from that table. The sample carries about 230,000 clones, approximately 85% recorded once. The genes are TRBV7-2 and TRBJ1-6; D not certain. The source material was peripheral blood. The clonotype comes from a middle-aged man with acute or convalescent COVID-19. The CDR3 is CASSPEGTIHSPLHF. The CDR3 nucleotides read TGTGCCAGCAGCCCAGAGGGCACAATTCATTCACCCCTCCACTTT.